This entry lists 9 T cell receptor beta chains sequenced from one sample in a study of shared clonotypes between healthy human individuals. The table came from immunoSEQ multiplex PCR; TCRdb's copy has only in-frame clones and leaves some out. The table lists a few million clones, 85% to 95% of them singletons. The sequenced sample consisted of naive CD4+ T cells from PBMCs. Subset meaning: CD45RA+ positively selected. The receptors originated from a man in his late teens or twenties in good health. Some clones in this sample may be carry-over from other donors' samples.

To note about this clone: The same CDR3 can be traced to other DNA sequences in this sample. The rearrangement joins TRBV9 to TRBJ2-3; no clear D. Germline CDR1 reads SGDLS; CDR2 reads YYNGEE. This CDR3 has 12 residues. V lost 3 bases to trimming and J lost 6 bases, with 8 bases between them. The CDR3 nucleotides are TGTGCCAGCAGCGCCCGGGCCGATACGCAGTATTTT. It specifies CASSARADTQYF.

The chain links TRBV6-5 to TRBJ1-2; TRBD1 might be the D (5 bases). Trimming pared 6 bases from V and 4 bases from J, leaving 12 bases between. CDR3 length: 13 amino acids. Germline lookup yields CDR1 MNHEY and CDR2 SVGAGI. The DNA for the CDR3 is TGTGCCAGCAGGCCGGGACTGATCTATGGCTACACCTTC. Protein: CASRPGLIYGYTF.

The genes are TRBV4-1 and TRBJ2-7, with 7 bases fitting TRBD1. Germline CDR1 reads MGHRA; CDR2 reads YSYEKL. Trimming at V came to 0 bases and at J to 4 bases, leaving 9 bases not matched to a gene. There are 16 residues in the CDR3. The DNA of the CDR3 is TGCGCCAGCAGCCAAGATTCAGGGACAGCAGGTTACGAGCAGTACTTC. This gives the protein CASSQDSGTAGYEQYF.

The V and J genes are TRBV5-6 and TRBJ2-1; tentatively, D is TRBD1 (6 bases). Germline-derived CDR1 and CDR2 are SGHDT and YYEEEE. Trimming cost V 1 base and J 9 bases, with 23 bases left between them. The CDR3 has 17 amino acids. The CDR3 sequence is CASSLRLVLGTRGEQFF. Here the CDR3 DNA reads TGTGCCAGCAGCTTGAGGTTGGTGTTAGGGACAAGAGGTGAGCAGTTCTTC.

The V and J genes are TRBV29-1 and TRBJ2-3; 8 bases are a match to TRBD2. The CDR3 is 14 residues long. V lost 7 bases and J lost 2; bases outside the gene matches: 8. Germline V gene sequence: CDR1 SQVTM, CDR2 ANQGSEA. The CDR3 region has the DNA TGCAGCGCCAGACTAGCGACCCCCACAGATACGCAGTATTTT. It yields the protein CSARLATPTDTQYF.

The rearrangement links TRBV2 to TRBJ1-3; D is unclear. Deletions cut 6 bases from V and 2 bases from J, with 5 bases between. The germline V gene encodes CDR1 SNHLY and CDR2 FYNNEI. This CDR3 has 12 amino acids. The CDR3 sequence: CASSETGNTIYF. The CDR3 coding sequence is TGTGCCAGCAGCGAGACTGGAAACACCATATATTTT. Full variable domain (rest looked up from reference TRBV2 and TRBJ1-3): EPEVTQTPSHQVTQMGQEVILRCVPISNHLYFYWYRQILGQKVEFLVSFYNNEISEKSEIFDDQFSVERPDGSNFTLKIRSTKLEDSAMYFCASSETGNTIYFGEGSWLTVV.

The CDR3 is CAWSRDEDYEQYF. The CDR3 coding sequence is TGTGCCTGGAGCCGGGACGAGGACTACGAGCAGTACTTC. This chain links TRBV30 with TRBJ2-7, with D possibly called TRBD1 or TRBD2 (5 bases each). Germline assignment: CDR1 GTSNPN and CDR2 SVGIG (reference sequence). This CDR3 comprises 13 residues. V was trimmed by 3 bases and J by 3 bases, leaving 12 bases between them.

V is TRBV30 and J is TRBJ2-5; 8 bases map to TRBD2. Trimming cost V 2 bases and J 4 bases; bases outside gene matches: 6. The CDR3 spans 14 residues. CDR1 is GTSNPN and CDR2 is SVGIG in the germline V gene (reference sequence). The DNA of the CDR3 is TGTGCCTGGAGTTTCACTAGCGGAGGAGAGACCCAGTACTTC. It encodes CAWSFTSGGETQYF.

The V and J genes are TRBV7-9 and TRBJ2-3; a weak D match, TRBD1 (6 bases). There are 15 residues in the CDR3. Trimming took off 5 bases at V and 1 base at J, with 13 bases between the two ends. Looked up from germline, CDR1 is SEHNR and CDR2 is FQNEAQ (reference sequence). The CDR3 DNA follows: TGTGCCAGCAGCCTCCAGGGGTCACGCACAGATACGCAGTATTTT. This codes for CASSLQGSRTDTQYF.